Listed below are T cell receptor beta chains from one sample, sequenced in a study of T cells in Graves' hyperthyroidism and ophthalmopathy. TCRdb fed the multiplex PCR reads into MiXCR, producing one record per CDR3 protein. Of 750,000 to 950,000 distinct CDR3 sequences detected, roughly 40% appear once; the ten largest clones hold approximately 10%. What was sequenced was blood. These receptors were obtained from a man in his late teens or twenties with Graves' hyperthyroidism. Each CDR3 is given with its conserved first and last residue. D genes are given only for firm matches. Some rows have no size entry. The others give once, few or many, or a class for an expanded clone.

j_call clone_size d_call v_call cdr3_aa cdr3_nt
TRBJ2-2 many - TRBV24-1 CATSEGSGNVPGELFF TGTGCCACCAGTGAAGGTTCGGGAAACGTGCCCGGGGAGCTGTTTTTT
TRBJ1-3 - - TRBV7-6 CASSFPGYGNTIYF TGTGCCAGCAGCTTCCCGGGATATGGAAACACCATATATTTT
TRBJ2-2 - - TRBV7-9 CASSLGATGSGELFF TGTGCCAGCAGCTTAGGGGCAACAGGGTCCGGGGAGCTGTTTTTT
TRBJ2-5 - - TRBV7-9 CASSLGVVASDF TGTGCCAGCAGCTTAGGGGTGGTAGCCAGTGACTTC
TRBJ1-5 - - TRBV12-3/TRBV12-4 CASSSALGNQPQHF TGTGCCAGCAGTTCCGCGCTGGGCAATCAGCCCCAGCATTTT
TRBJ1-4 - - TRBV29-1 CSVEEGVREKLFF TGCAGCGTTGAAGAGGGGGTTAGAGAAAAACTGTTTTTT
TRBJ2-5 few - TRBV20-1 CSARGDSETQYF TGCAGTGCTAGAGGGGACTCGGAGACCCAGTACTTC
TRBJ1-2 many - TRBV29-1 CSVPLGDGYTF TGCAGCGTCCCGTTGGGGGATGGCTACACCTTC
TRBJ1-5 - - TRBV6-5 CASSSQGPQPQHF TGTGCCAGCAGTAGTCAGGGACCTCAGCCCCAGCATTTT
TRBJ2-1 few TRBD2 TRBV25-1 CASSEFVTSGSTNEQFF TGTGCCAGCAGTGAATTTGTCACTAGCGGGAGTACCAATGAGCAGTTCTTC
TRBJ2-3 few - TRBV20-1 CSARFTDTQYF TGCAGTGCTAGATTTACAGATACGCAGTATTTT
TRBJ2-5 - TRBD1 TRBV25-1 CASSYKPRGRETQYF TGTGCCAGCAGTTATAAGCCCAGGGGGCGAGAGACCCAGTACTTC
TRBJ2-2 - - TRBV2 CASKITSSETGELFF TGTGCCAGCAAGATAACTAGCTCGGAGACCGGGGAGCTGTTTTTT
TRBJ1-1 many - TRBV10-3 CAISDRPNTEAFF TGTGCCATCAGTGACAGGCCGAACACTGAAGCTTTCTTT
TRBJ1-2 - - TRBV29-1 CSQAGSSKGYGYTF TGCAGCCAAGCGGGCAGTTCCAAGGGATATGGCTACACCTTC
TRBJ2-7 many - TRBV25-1 CASSAHGSGYEQYF TGTGCCAGCAGTGCCCACGGCTCTGGCTACGAGCAGTACTTC
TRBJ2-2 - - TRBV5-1 CASSFPENSNTGELFF TGCGCCAGCAGCTTTCCTGAGAACTCGAACACCGGGGAGCTGTTTTTT
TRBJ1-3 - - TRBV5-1 CASSLGLGTPGNTIYF TGCGCCAGCAGCTTGGGTCTGGGGACACCTGGAAACACCATATATTTT
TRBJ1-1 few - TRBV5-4 CASSRDGAKAFF TGTGCCAGCAGCCGGGACGGAGCAAAAGCTTTCTTT
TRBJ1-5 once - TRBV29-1 CSEGGGGSQPQHF TGCAGTGAAGGTGGTGGGGGGAGTCAGCCCCAGCATTTT
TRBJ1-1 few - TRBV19 CASSGVDQGHTEAFF TGTGCCAGTAGTGGTGTTGACCAGGGGCACACTGAAGCTTTCTTT
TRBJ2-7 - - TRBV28 CASSEWGSSYEQYF TGTGCCAGCAGTGAGTGGGGAAGCTCCTACGAGCAGTACTTC
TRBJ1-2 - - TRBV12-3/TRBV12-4 CASADGNYGYAF TGTGCCAGTGCCGACGGGAACTATGGCTACGCCTTC
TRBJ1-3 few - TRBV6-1 CASSEGRGFGNTIYF TGTGCCAGCAGTGAAGGTAGAGGGTTTGGAAACACCATATATTTT
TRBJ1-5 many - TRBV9 CASSVGQGNQPQHF TGTGCCAGCAGTGTAGGGCAGGGCAATCAGCCCCAGCATTTT
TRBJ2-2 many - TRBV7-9 CASSTGTVPYELFF TGTGCCAGCAGCACAGGGACCGTGCCTTACGAGCTGTTTTTT
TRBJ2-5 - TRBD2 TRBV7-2 CASSLSAQGSGGKETQYF TGTGCCAGCAGCTTATCAGCCCAGGGTAGCGGGGGGAAAGAGACCCAGTACTTC
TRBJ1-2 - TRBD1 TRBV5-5 CASSWTGSGYTF TGTGCCAGCAGCTGGACAGGGAGCGGCTACACCTTC
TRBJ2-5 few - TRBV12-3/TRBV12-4 CASSLTLEQTQYF TGTGCCAGCAGTTTAACCTTAGAACAGACCCAGTACTTC
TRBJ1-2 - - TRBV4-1 CASSQDQGFRGYTF TGCGCCAGCAGCCAAGATCAGGGGTTCCGTGGCTACACCTTC
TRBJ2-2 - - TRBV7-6 CASSLAPASAAGELFF TGTGCCAGCAGCTTAGCCCCGGCCTCAGCGGCCGGGGAGCTGTTTTTT
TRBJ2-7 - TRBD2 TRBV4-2 CASSQEASGPYEQYF TGTGCCAGCAGCCAAGAAGCTAGCGGTCCCTACGAGCAGTACTTC